One sample yielded the 26 T cell receptor beta chains listed below, sequenced in a study of cytomegalovirus exposure and HLA in healthy donors (TCRdb year 2017). Library preparation used the immunoSEQ multiplex PCR assay. For the multiplex PCR, a mixture combining 60 forward primers for TCR Vbeta segments and 13 reverse primers for TCR Jbeta segments was used. The clones in this table, taken by TCRdb from immuneACCESS, are in-frame only. Not every clone is retained; where verified, under half of the shortfall comes from an unresolved V gene, and the cause of the rest is unknown. This sample is represented by approximately 76,000 clones; 65% to 85% of them were singletons. The top ten clones comprise about 16% of the sample. Source material: PBMCs. Every receptor here comes from a woman aged 35 to 49 in good health and CMV-seropositive.

The chain combines TRBV18 with TRBJ1-4, with D perhaps matching TRBD1 (5 bases). The CDR3 loop spans 13 amino acids. Germline V lookup: CDR1 KGHSH, CDR2 LQKENI. V dropped 5 bases and J dropped 3 bases, with 7 bases sitting between them. The CDR3 protein is CASSAGSNEKLFF. The CDR3 DNA reads TGTGCCAGCTCAGCAGGGTCTAATGAAAAACTGTTTTTT.

The chain combines TRBV7-7 with TRBJ2-7, with 8 positions matching TRBD2. Germline CDR1 and CDR2: SSHAT and FNYEAQ (reference sequence). The CDR3 loop spans 15 amino acids. V shed 5 bases and J 8 bases; nucleotides not matched to a gene: 14. The CDR3 here is CASSPSGGSSGKQYF. The CDR3 bases are TGTGCCAGCAGCCCGTCCGGAGGGAGTAGCGGGAAGCAGTACTTC.

This sequence joins TRBV1 and TRBJ1-4. TRBV1 corresponds to a pseudogene. There are 14 residues in the CDR3. Here the CDR3 DNA reads TGCACCAGCAGCCCAGATTCGCTAAATGAAAAACTGTTTTTT. This translates into CTSSPDSLNEKLFF.

V and J are TRBV7-8 and TRBJ2-3; weak D call: TRBD2 (5 bases). V lost 6 bases and J 4 bases, leaving 14 bases between the germline ends. CDR3 length equals 14 residues. CDR1 and CDR2 from the germline V gene are SGHVS and FQNEAQ. CDR3 region: CASSRLSGPDTQYF. The CDR3 coding sequence is TGTGCCAGCAGTCGACTATCGGGCCCAGATACGCAGTATTTT.

The chain is built from TRBV27 and TRBJ1-1, with a tentative D call TRBD1 (5 bases). The CDR3 loop spans 14 amino acids. Germline V gene sequence: CDR1 MNHEY, CDR2 SMNVEV (reference sequence). V shed 2 bases and J shed 4 bases, with 11 bases lying between them. CDR3 residues: CASSLATGSTEAFF. For the CDR3, the DNA is TGTGCCAGCAGTTTAGCTACAGGATCCACTGAAGCTTTCTTT.

The chain joins TRBV19 to TRBJ1-1, with 7 positions matching TRBD1. V dropped 7 bases and J dropped 4; count of bases not matched to a gene: 12. Germline CDR1 reads LNHDA; CDR2 reads SQIVND (reference sequence). CDR3 size: 15 residues. CDR3 nucleotide sequence: TGTGCCAGTAATTTGAGACAGGGCGGCGGCACTGAAGCTTTCTTT. As protein: CASNLRQGGGTEAFF.

The chain employs TRBV5-4 and TRBJ1-5, with TRBD1 identical over 10 bases. Germline assignment: CDR1 SGHNT and CDR2 YYREEE (reference sequence). V shed 4 bases and J 2 bases; nucleotides not matched to a gene: 3. This CDR3 contains 15 residues. For the CDR3, the DNA is TGTGCCAGCAGCCCCGGGACAGGGGGCAATCAGCCCCAGCATTTT. Translated, it gives CASSPGTGGNQPQHF.

CDR3 nucleotides: TGTGCCAGCAGCTTAAGGATGACTGGCGCCGATACGCAGTATTTT. Translated: CASSLRMTGADTQYF. This rearrangement joins TRBV7-3 to TRBJ2-3; D is ambiguous. The V end lost 1 base, the J end lost 6 bases, and 14 bases lay between the germline ends. This CDR3 comprises 15 residues. The germline gives CDR1 SGHTA, CDR2 FQGTGA.

The chain recombines TRBV18 with TRBJ1-1; a possible D gene is TRBD1 (6 bases). Germline V gives CDR1 KGHSH, CDR2 LQKENI. The CDR3 is 14 amino acids. V was trimmed by 1 base and J by 3 bases, leaving 9 bases between them. The chain's CDR3 is CASSPQTGHTEAFF. The CDR3 bases are TGTGCCAGCTCACCACAGACAGGACACACTGAAGCTTTCTTT.

As to this clone: Within the sample, other DNA sequences also encode this same CDR3. The V gene is TRBV19, the J gene TRBJ1-1; the D gene is possibly TRBD1 (5 bases). This CDR3 comprises 11 residues. The ends were cut back, 6 bases at V and 5 bases at J, with 7 bases in the middle. Germline V gene lookup returns CDR1 LNHDA and CDR2 SQIVND (reference sequence). The DNA of the CDR3 is TGTGCCAGTAGGACAGCGACTGAAGCTTTCTTT. Protein sequence: CASRTATEAFF. The complete variable domain, with remaining parts taken from reference TRBV19 and TRBJ1-1, reads DGGITQSPKYLFRKEGQNVTLSCEQNLNHDAMYWYRQDPGQGLRLIYYSQIVNDFQKGDIAEGYSVSREKKESFPLTVTSAQKNPTAFYLCASRTATEAFFGQGTRLTVV.

Regarding this clone: A read error may account for a junction end that differs from germline. This chain joins TRBV7-2 and TRBJ2-5, with TRBD1 matching over 7 bases. This CDR3 region has 13 residues. Germline loops: CDR1 SGHTA, CDR2 FQGNSA. The CDR3, as DNA: TGTGCCAGCAACTTAGGGGGCTCAGAGACCCAGTACTTC. It translates to CASNLGGSETQYF.

This chain connects TRBV4-2 to TRBJ2-3; 7 nucleotides align to TRBD2. The CDR3 contains 18 residues. With V trimmed by 0 bases and J by 6 bases, 15 bases remained unmatched. Germline values: CDR1 LGHNA, CDR2 YNFKEQ. As DNA, the CDR3 is TGTGCCAGCAGCCAAGATTCGGCGGCGGGGGTGATCGCGGATACGCAGTATTTT. Its protein product is CASSQDSAAGVIADTQYF.

This clone ranks as medium-sized. Different DNA sequences within this sample yield the same CDR3. The chain uses TRBV28 and TRBJ2-7; 8 nucleotides line up with TRBD1. The germline V gene has CDR1 MDHEN and CDR2 SYDVKM. Losses at the gene ends were 7 bases for V and 2 bases for J; bases not matched to a gene: 4. The CDR3 length is 13 residues. CDR3 in DNA: TGTGCCAGCAAAAGGACAGGGACCTACGAGCAGTACTTC. Translation: CASKRTGTYEQYF. Using reference TRBV28 and TRBJ2-7 for the parts outside the CDR3, the full variable domain is DVKVTQSSRYLVKRTGEKVFLECVQDMDHENMFWYRQDPGLGLRLIYFSYDVKMKEKGDIPEGYSVSREKKERFSLILESASTNQTSMYLCASKRTGTYEQYFGPGTRLTVT.

The chain recombines TRBV4-1 with TRBJ1-1; TRBD1 matches 7 bases. The V gene's germline CDR1 is MGHRA and CDR2 YSYEKL. The CDR3 covers 15 residues. V lost 0 bases to trimming and J lost 1 base; unmatched junction nucleotides: 2. CDR3 nucleotides: TGCGCCAGCAGCCAAGAGGACAGGCCGAACACTGAAGCTTTCTTT. It codes for CASSQEDRPNTEAFF.

The genes are TRBV2 and TRBJ1-2; possible D gene TRBD1, 6 bases. Germline lookup yields CDR1 SNHLY and CDR2 FYNNEI. V dropped 9 bases and J dropped 8 bases, with 10 bases sitting between them. This CDR3 has 10 amino acids. CDR3: CASEDRGYTF. CDR3 DNA: TGTGCCAGTGAGGACAGAGGCTACACCTTC.

The rearrangement joins TRBV5-1 to TRBJ2-5; tentatively, D is TRBD2 (6 bases). The V gene lost 4 bases and the J gene lost 5 bases, with 15 bases spanning the gap. This CDR3 contains 14 residues. CDR1 SGHRS and CDR2 YFSETQ come from the germline V gene. Here the CDR3 DNA reads TGCGCCAGCAGCCCAGGACGGAGCGGGGAGACCCAGTACTTC. Translating gives CASSPGRSGETQYF.

J is TRBJ1-5 and V is TRBV18; the match to TRBD1 covers 8 bases. The CDR3 spans 16 residues. Germline assignment: CDR1 KGHSH and CDR2 LQKENI. J gave up 2 bases and V 3 bases, and 6 bases lay outside the gene matches. For the CDR3, the DNA is TGTGCCAGCTCACCTGTGACAGGGGACGGCAATCAGCCCCAGCATTTT. Protein sequence: CASSPVTGDGNQPQHF.

V and J are TRBV27 and TRBJ1-1; TRBD1 is a possible D gene (6 bases). V was clipped by 6 bases and J by 0 bases, with 11 bases between them. This CDR3 has 14 residues. Germline V gene lookup returns CDR1 MNHEY and CDR2 SMNVEV (reference sequence). The CDR3 sequence: CASRKGQMNTEAFF. As DNA, the CDR3 is TGTGCCAGCAGGAAGGGACAAATGAACACTGAAGCTTTCTTT.

This rearrangement joins TRBV10-3 to TRBJ2-7; D gene ambiguous. This CDR3 is 14 amino acids long. CDR1 is ENHRY and CDR2 is SYGVKD in the germline V gene. Between the trimmed V and J ends, which lost 2 bases and 0 bases, there was a span of 8 bases. CDR3 nucleotide sequence: TGTGCCATCAGTGAGACAGCAATCTCCTACGAGCAGTACTTC. This gives the protein CAISETAISYEQYF.

The chain combines TRBV6-5 with TRBJ2-1, with 9 nucleotides matching TRBD2. This CDR3 contains 15 residues. Trimming cost V 7 bases and J 7 bases; bases outside gene matches: 11. Germline lookup yields CDR1 MNHEY and CDR2 SVGAGI. CDR3 DNA: TGTGCCAGCAAACAGGGGAGCGGGAGGAGAAATGAGCAGTTCTTC. It encodes CASKQGSGRRNEQFF.

V gene TRBV13 combines with J gene TRBJ2-7; TRBD1 matches at 7 bases. Losses at the gene ends were 4 bases for V and 1 base for J; bases not matched to a gene: 7. Germline CDR1 and CDR2: PRHDT and FYEKMQ (reference sequence). The CDR3 has 15 amino acids. The CDR3 sequence: CASSYRDSFSYEQYF. In DNA, the CDR3 is TGTGCCAGCAGCTACCGGGACAGTTTTTCCTACGAGCAGTACTTC.

V gene TRBV14 combines with J gene TRBJ1-4; D might be TRBD1 (6 bases). The length of the CDR3 is 18 residues. Trimming took 1 base from V and 2 from J, leaving 17 bases between them. Looked up from germline, CDR1 is SGHDN and CDR2 is FVKESK. The CDR3 DNA follows: TGTGCCAGCAGCCAAGGCCGAGGGACACGTAGGACTAATGAAAAACTGTTTTTT. Its translation is CASSQGRGTRRTNEKLFF.

The chain links TRBV19 to TRBJ1-2; D is unclear. The CDR3 loop spans 14 amino acids. V lost 5 bases, J lost 7 bases, and 17 bases lay in between. Germline loops: CDR1 LNHDA, CDR2 SQIVND (reference sequence). CDR3 bases: TGTGCCAGTAGTCCGGGGTTGGCAGCGGGTGGCTACACCTTC. Residues: CASSPGLAAGGYTF.

The rearrangement joins TRBV19 to TRBJ2-5; 8 bases map to TRBD1. CDR3 length: 16 residues. The J segment lost 5 bases and the V segment lost 3 bases, leaving 11 bases of the junction unmatched. Germline V gene lookup returns CDR1 LNHDA and CDR2 SQIVND (reference sequence). The CDR3 sequence: CASSIRTGRGLETQYF. The CDR3 region has the DNA TGTGCCAGTAGTATCCGGACAGGGAGAGGGTTGGAGACCCAGTACTTC.

The sample holds a few counts of this clone. The genes are TRBV7-2 and TRBJ1-6; D is unresolved. This CDR3 spans 12 amino acids. V was shortened by 5 bases and J by 14 bases, with 13 bases between the two germline ends. The germline V gene encodes CDR1 SGHTA and CDR2 FQGNSA. CDR3 nucleotides: TGTGCCAGCAGCGGTTACCCGCCGGCCCTCCACTTT. Encoded protein: CASSGYPPALHF.

The chain combines TRBV4-1 with TRBJ2-7; weak D call: TRBD2 (5 bases). Germline-derived CDR1 and CDR2 are MGHRA and YSYEKL. This CDR3 spans 14 amino acids. V was clipped by 0 bases and J by 3 bases, with 9 bases between them. CDR3 nucleotides: TGCGCCAGCAGCCAAGATAGCGCTTTCTACGAGCAGTACTTC. This gives the protein CASSQDSAFYEQYF.